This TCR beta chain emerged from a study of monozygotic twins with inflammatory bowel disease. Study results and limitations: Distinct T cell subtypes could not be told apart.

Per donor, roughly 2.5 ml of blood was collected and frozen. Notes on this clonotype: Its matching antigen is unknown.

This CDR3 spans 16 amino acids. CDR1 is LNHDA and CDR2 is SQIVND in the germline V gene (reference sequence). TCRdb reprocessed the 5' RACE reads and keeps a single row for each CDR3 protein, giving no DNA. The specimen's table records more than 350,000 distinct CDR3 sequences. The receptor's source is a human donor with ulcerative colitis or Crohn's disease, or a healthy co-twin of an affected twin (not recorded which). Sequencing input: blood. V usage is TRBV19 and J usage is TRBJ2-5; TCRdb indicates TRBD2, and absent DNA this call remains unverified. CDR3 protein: CASSTGLAGAQETQYF.